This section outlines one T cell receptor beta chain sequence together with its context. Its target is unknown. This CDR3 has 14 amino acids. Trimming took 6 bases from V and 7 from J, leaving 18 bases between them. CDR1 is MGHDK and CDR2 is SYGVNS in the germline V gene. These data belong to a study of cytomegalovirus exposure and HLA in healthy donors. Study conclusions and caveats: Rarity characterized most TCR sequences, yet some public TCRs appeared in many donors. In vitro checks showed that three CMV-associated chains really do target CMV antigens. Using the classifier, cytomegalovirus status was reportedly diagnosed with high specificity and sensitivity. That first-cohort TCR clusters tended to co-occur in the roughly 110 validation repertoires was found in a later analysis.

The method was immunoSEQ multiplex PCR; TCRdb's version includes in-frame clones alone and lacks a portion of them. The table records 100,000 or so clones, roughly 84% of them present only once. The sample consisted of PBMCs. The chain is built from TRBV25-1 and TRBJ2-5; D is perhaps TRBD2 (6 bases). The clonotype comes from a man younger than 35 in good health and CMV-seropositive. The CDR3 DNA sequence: TGTGCCAGCAGCCCTAGCGTAGGCCCGGGGACCCAGTACTTC. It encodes CASSPSVGPGTQYF.